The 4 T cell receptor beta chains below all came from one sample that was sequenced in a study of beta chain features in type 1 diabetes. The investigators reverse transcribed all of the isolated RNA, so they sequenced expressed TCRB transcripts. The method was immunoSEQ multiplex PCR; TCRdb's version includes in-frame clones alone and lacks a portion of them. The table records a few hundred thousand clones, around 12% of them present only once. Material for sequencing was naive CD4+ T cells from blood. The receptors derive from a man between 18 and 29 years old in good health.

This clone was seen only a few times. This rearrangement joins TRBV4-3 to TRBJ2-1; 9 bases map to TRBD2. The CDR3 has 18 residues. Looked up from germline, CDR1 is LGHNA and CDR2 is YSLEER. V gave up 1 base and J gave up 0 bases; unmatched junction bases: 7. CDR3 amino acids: CASSQASGVWASYNEQFF. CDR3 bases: TGCGCCAGCAGCCAAGCTAGCGGGGTCTGGGCCTCCTACAATGAGCAGTTCTTC.

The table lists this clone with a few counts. The CDR3 DNA reads TGCAGTGCTAACGGACAGGTCGGCTACACCTTC. Translation gives CSANGQVGYTF. The gene calls are TRBV20-1 and TRBJ1-2; 7 bases agree with TRBD1. Germline lookup yields CDR1 DFQATT and CDR2 SNEGSKA (reference sequence). The CDR3 extends over 11 amino acids. Germline trimming cut 4 bases from V and 8 bases from J; bases unmatched to any gene: 4.

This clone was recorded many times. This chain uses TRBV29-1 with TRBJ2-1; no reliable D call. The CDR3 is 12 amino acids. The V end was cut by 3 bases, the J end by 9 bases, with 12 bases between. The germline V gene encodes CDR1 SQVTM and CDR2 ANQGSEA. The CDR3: CSVDPRLGEQFF. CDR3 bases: TGCAGCGTTGACCCCAGGTTAGGTGAGCAGTTCTTC.

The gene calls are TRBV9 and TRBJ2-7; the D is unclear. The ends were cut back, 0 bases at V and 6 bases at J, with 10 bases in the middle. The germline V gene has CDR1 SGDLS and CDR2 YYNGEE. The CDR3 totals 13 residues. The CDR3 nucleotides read TGTGCCAGCAGCGTAGTAGAAGCAGGCGAGCAGTACTTC. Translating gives CASSVVEAGEQYF.